These 2 T cell receptor beta chains were all obtained from the same sample, sequenced in a study of glioma-infiltrating T cells. Amplification of TCR alpha and beta CDR3 regions from RNA used iRepertoire nested multiplex PCR. MiXCR was run by TCRdb on the multiplex PCR reads, yielding one entry per CDR3 protein. This table holds over 70,000 distinct CDR3 sequences, about 23% found once. Sequencing was done on a sample of glioma tissue, nonneoplastic brain tissue, or PBMCs (not recorded which). The receptor source for this set is a human donor with low-grade glioma or glioblastoma, undergoing nonglioma brain surgery, or in good health (not recorded which).

In regard to this clonotype: A much bigger clone sits one base away, suggesting this may be a read error. The chain combines TRBV29-1 with TRBJ1-1, with no clear D. V was trimmed by 5 bases and J by 0 bases, leaving 7 bases between them. In germline, CDR1 is SQVTM, CDR2 ANQGSEA. This CDR3 comprises 12 residues. This CDR3 is CSVYSLNTEAFF. As DNA, the CDR3 is TGCAGCGTTTATAGCCTGAACACTGAAGCTTTCTTT.

Many counts were recorded for this clonotype. This chain connects TRBV19 to TRBJ1-2; D not resolved. V was pared by 5 bases and J by 1 base, with 14 bases between. CDR1 is LNHDA and CDR2 is SQIVND in the germline V gene (reference sequence). CDR3 length equals 15 residues. CDR3 bases: TGTGCCAGTAGTCTCCGACTGGATTATAACTATGGCTACACCTTC. Protein: CASSLRLDYNYGYTF.